The next 8 T cell receptor beta chains were all read from a single sample in a study of immune cell composition in non-small cell lung cancer. Some clones are missing from TCRdb's copy, which holds only in-frame ones; the method was immunoSEQ multiplex PCR. The table shows 2,100 or so clones, with 75% occurring only once. Normal lung sampling was at least 3 cm from the tumour, as distant as possible. The sample comprised non-adjacent lung tissue. The receptors here all came from a human donor with non-small cell lung cancer.

J is TRBJ2-3 and V is TRBV29-1; a possible D gene is TRBD2 (6 bases). The length of the CDR3 is 13 residues. CDR1 is SQVTM and CDR2 is ANQGSEA in the germline V gene. V was shortened by 4 bases and J by 2 bases, with 10 bases between the two germline ends. The DNA of the CDR3 is TGCAGCGTTGGGGGAGGCATCACAGATACGCAGTATTTT. It specifies CSVGGGITDTQYF.

The chain joins TRBV6-5 to TRBJ2-1; a possible D gene is TRBD2 (5 bases). V was clipped by 5 bases and J by 3 bases, with 11 bases between them. This CDR3 has 14 amino acids. The germline gives CDR1 MNHEY, CDR2 SVGAGI. CDR3 bases: TGTGCCAGCAGTACAATGAGGGACTACAATGAGCAGTTCTTC. It codes for CASSTMRDYNEQFF.

Remarks on this clone: This specimen includes other DNA sequences encoding the same CDR3. This chain uses TRBV6-1 with TRBJ2-7; D is perhaps TRBD1 (5 bases). CDR3 length: 15 amino acids. V was cut by 3 bases and J by 5 bases, with 17 bases left in between. CDR1 is MNHNS, CDR2 SASEGT, per germline. The CDR3 region is CASSEGEAGSDEQYF. In DNA, the CDR3 is TGTGCCAGCAGTGAGGGCGAGGCAGGGTCGGACGAGCAGTACTTC.

The chain joins TRBV5-1 to TRBJ2-5; 9 positions match TRBD2. This CDR3 is built from 16 residues. Germline CDR1 is SGHRS and CDR2 is YFSETQ. Trimming took 0 bases from V and 7 from J; bases not matched to a gene: 10. The DNA of the CDR3 is TGCGCCAGCAGCTTGGAGGCTAGCGGGGTCGGGTGGACCCAGTACTTC. Translated: CASSLEASGVGWTQYF.

CDR3 residues: CAISESPPAVEETQYF. DNA for the CDR3: TGTGCCATCAGTGAGTCTCCCCCAGCGGTGGAGGAGACCCAGTACTTC. The V call is TRBV10-3, the J call TRBJ2-5, with D perhaps matching TRBD2 (5 bases). V lost 0 bases to trimming and J lost 5 bases, with 16 bases between them. The CDR3 consists of 16 residues. From germline, CDR1 is ENHRY and CDR2 SYGVKD.

The gene calls are TRBV29-1 and TRBJ2-5; 7 bases match TRBD1. In germline, CDR1 is SQVTM, CDR2 ANQGSEA. This CDR3 comprises 12 residues. In DNA, the CDR3 is TGCGGGGGCAGGACAGGCCAAGAGACCCAGTACTTC. Translated: CGGRTGQETQYF.

The V call is TRBV6-1, the J call TRBJ2-7; TRBD1 aligns across 9 bases. The CDR3 has 14 amino acids. V trimming: 6 bases; J trimming: 5 bases; junction bases outside the gene matches: 8. Looked up from germline, CDR1 is MNHNS and CDR2 is SASEGT. The CDR3: CASREGQGFNEQYF. The CDR3 region has the DNA TGTGCCAGCAGGGAGGGACAGGGATTTAACGAGCAGTACTTC.

The V gene is TRBV28, the J gene TRBJ2-1; 8 positions match TRBD2. Unmatched junction bases numbered 10, after V lost 4 bases and J lost 8 bases. The CDR3 spans 15 residues. CDR1 and CDR2 from the germline V gene are MDHEN and SYDVKM. For the CDR3, the DNA is TGTGCCAGCAGTTCCCCCCCCCTAGCGGGCGATGAGCAGTTCTTC. This gives the protein CASSSPPLAGDEQFF.